This T cell receptor beta chain is drawn from a study of cytomegalovirus exposure and HLA in healthy donors. Regarding the study as a whole: Immune exposure information comprised only CMV serostatus. Being indistinguishable, some V segments were excluded, TRBV6-2 and TRBV6-3 among them. A prior analysis recorded that most TCR beta V segments were productive about 87% or about 30% of the time. Among TCR beta chains, those listed as cytomegalovirus-associated numbered over 150.

The CDR3 is 17 amino acids. The V end was cut by 3 bases, the J end by 5 bases, with 19 bases between. Germline V lookup: CDR1 MDHEN, CDR2 SYDVKM. 60 Vbeta and 13 Jbeta primers were used in PCR. Clones were read by immunoSEQ multiplex PCR, and TCRdb kept only the in-frame ones, dropping some. This table has under 70,000 clones, approximately 80% appearing once. About this clone: Its antigen is as yet unknown.

V and J are TRBV28 and TRBJ2-2; D possibly corresponds to TRBD1 (6 bases). Sequenced sample: PBMCs. This receptor was obtained from a female donor in good health and CMV-seronegative. In DNA form, the CDR3 reads TGTGCCAGCAGTTTTCAGGGCAGGGGAGATTTAACCGGGGAGCTGTTTTTT. Encoded protein: CASSFQGRGDLTGELFF.